This T cell receptor beta chain was documented in a study of T-cell memory formation after mild COVID-19. V dropped 4 bases and J dropped 1 base, with 10 bases sitting between them. Germline CDR1 and CDR2: ENHRY and SYGVKD. The CDR3 is 14 residues long. Comment on this clonotype: Its antigen is unidentified.

Study outcomes and limitations: Researchers could not confirm that second-wave clones peaking on day 37 targeted SARS-CoV-2.

In TCRdb, the 5' RACE reads were re-called with MiXCR into one record per CDR3 protein. This sample carries 210,000 or so distinct CDR3 sequences, about 10% of them seen once, and the ten largest clones take just over 3%. Sequenced sample: PBMCs or a T cell subset sorted from them (not recorded which). The chain joins TRBV10-3 to TRBJ1-2, with D uncertain. The receptor was isolated from a young man who had mild COVID-19 (a few samples of this study predate the infection). Cell type and time point are not known. The CDR3 sequence is CAISVSADNYGYTF. The CDR3 DNA follows: TGTGCCATCAGTGTCTCCGCAGATAACTATGGCTACACCTTC.